This T cell receptor (beta chain) was found in a study of T cells in Graves' hyperthyroidism and ophthalmopathy. Study-wide results and limits: Also found in blood were most expanded thyroid clonotypes above 0.001. From stable hyperthyroidism, ophthalmopathy was set apart by a 13 V-J model.

The CDR3 regions of TCR beta were amplified from RNA transcripts. TCR CDR3 underwent first-round RT-PCR with the HTBI primer set. One entry per CDR3 protein results from TCRdb running MiXCR on the multiplex PCR reads. The sample shows hundreds of thousands of distinct CDR3 sequences, approximately 15% of them seen only once. Disease duration was under 3 months in the ophthalmopathy patients, who also had a Clinical Activity Score of at least 3 and a NOSPECS grade of at least 4. Clinical symptoms, serum thyroxine, TRAb, thyroid ultrasound and orbital computed tomography informed diagnoses. The CDR3 totals 14 residues. Germline-derived CDR1 and CDR2 are SQVTM and ANQGSEA. The junction had 10 bases not matched to a gene; V was cut back by 6 bases and J by 6 bases. Concerning this clonotype itself: The antigen remains unidentified. This may arise from a read error, as a much more abundant clone is one base away.

Sequenced sample: blood. This rearrangement joins TRBV29-1 to TRBJ2-2; 7 bases line up with TRBD2. The clonotype was recovered from a man younger than 35 with Graves' ophthalmopathy. The CDR3 DNA reads TGCAGCGTCCCCAGGACTAGGCCGCCCGGGGAGCTGTTTTTT. It is translated as CSVPRTRPPGELFF.